The T cell receptor beta chain described here comes from a study of Tregs in tolerant kidney transplant recipients. Unstimulated regulatory T cells (CD4+CD25+CD127-), CD4+CD25- non-regulatory cells, CD4 and CD8 cells were FACS-sorted from thawed PBMCs. Clones were sequenced by immunoSEQ multiplex PCR, and TCRdb holds only the in-frame ones, with some missing. Its clone listing holds roughly 34,000 clones. Study-wide results and caveats: Nucleotide sequences could not be compared across some patients' samples due to primer changes.

As for this clone: Its antigen remains unknown.

The source material was CD8+ T cells from blood, sampled before the transplant. The clonotype originates from a human donor who received a combined kidney and bone marrow transplant.

The sequenced part of the CDR3 DNA is TGTGCCAGCAGCTTAAAGGGCGGGGGAGGAGAGACC. This translates into CASSLKGGGGET. The entire CDR3 sequence reads CASSLKGGGGETQYF. This sequence joins TRBV7-6 and TRBJ2-5, with 7 bases identical to TRBD2. The observed sequence ends 3 residues before the CDR3 terminus, with the missing tail filled in from the germline J gene. The CDR3 consists of 15 residues. The germline V gene encodes CDR1 SGHVS and CDR2 FNYEAQ. V was clipped by 2 bases and J by 4 bases; unmatched bases: 7.